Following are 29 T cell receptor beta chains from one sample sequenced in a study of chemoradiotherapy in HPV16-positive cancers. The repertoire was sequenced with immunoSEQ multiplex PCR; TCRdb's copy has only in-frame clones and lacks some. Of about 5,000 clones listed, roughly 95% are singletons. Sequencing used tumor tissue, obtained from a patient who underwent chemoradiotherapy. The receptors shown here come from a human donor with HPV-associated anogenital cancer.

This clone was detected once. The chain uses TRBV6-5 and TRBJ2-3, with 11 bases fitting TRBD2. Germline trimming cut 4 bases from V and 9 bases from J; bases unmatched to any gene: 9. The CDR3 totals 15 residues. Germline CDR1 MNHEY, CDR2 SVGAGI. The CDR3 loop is CASSSGTSGALTQYF. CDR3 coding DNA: TGTGCCAGCAGTTCCGGGACTAGCGGCGCGTTAACGCAGTATTTT.

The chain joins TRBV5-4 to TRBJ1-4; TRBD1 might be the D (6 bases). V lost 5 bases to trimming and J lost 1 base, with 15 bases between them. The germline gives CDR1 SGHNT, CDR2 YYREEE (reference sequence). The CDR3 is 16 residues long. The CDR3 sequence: CASSRDMIGTNEKLFF. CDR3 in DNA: TGTGCCAGCAGTCGGGACATGATCGGAACTAATGAAAAACTGTTTTTT.

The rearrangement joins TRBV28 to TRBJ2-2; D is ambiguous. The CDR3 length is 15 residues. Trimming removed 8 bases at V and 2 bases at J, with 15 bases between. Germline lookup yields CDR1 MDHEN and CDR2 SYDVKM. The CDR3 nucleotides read TGTGCCAGCTTCTCCAGTGGGGTAAACACCGGGGAGCTGTTTTTT. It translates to CASFSSGVNTGELFF.

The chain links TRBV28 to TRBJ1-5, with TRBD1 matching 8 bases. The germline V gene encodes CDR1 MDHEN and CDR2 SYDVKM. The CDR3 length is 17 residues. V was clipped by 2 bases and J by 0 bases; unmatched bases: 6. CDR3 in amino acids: CASSLRGTGYSNQPQHF. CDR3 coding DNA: TGTGCCAGCAGTTTAAGGGGGACAGGATATAGCAATCAGCCCCAGCATTTT.

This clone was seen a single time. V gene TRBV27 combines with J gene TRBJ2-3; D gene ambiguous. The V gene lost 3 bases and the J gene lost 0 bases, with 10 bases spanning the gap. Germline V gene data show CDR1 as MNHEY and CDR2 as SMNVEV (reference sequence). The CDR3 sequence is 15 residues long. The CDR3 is CASSFQHTSTDTQYF. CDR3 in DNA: TGTGCCAGCAGTTTCCAGCATACGAGCACAGATACGCAGTATTTT.

CDR3 bases: TGTGCCAGTAGTATTAGGGACAGACCGTCTGCTAACTATGGCTACACCTTC. Protein sequence: CASSIRDRPSANYGYTF. V gene TRBV19 combines with J gene TRBJ1-2; the match to TRBD1 covers 7 bases. Trimming removed 3 bases from V and 0 bases from J; junction bases left unmatched: 10. The CDR3 length is 17 residues. CDR1 and CDR2 (germline): LNHDA, SQIVND (reference sequence).

The CDR3 DNA sequence: TGTGCCAGCAGTCTAACCCTTACCTACGAGCAGTACTTC. Translation: CASSLTLTYEQYF. The J gene is TRBJ2-7, the V gene TRBV27; D unresolved. V was trimmed by 5 bases and J by 2 bases, leaving 10 bases between them. Germline V CDR1 and CDR2: MNHEY, SMNVEV (reference sequence). This CDR3 spans 13 amino acids.

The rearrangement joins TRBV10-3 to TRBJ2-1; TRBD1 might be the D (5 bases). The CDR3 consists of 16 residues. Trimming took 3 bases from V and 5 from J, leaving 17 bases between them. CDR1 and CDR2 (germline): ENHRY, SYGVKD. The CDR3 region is CAISDPVRRRDNEQFF. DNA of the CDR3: TGTGCCATCAGTGACCCCGTTCGGCGCAGGGACAATGAGCAGTTCTTC.

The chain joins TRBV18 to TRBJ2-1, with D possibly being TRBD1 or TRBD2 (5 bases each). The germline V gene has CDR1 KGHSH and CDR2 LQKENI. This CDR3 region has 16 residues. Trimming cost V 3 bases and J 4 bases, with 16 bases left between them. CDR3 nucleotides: TGTGCCAGCTCACCCCGGGACGTATCGGCGTACAATGAGCAGTTCTTC. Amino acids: CASSPRDVSAYNEQFF.

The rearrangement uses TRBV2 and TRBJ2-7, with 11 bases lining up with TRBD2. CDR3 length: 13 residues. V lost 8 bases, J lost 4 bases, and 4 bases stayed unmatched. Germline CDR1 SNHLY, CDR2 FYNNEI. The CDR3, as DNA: TGTGCCAGCGAGGGACTAGCGGAGTACGAGCAGTACTTC. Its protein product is CASEGLAEYEQYF.

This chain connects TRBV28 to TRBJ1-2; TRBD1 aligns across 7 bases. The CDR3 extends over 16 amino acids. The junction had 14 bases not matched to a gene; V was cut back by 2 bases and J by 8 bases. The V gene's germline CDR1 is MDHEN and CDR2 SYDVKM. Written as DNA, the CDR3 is TGTGCCAGCAGTTTAAACAGGGGAATGCAGTCTATCGGCTACACCTTC. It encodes CASSLNRGMQSIGYTF.

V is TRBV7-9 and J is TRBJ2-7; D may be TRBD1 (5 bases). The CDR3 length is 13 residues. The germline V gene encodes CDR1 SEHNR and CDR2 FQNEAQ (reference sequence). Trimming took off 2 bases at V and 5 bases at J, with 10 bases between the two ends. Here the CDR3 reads CASSLILGHEQYF. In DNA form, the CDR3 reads TGTGCCAGCAGCTTAATTCTGGGGCACGAGCAGTACTTC.

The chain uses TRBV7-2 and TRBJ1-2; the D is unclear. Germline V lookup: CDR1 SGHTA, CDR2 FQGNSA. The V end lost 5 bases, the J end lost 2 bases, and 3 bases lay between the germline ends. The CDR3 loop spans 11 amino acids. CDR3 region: CASSENYGYTF. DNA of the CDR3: TGTGCCAGCAGCGAAAACTATGGCTACACCTTC.

The CDR3 sequence is CASSSFRQGAYEQYF. The CDR3 DNA is TGTGCCAGCAGTTCGTTTCGGCAGGGGGCCTACGAGCAGTACTTC. The chain employs TRBV28 and TRBJ2-7, with 7 bases matching TRBD1. Germline V lookup: CDR1 MDHEN, CDR2 SYDVKM. Losses at the gene ends were 4 bases for V and 2 bases for J; bases not matched to a gene: 8. This CDR3 region has 15 residues.

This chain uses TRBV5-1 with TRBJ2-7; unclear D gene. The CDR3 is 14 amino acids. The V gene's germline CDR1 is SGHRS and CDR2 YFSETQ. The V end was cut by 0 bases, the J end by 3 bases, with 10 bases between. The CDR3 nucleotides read TGCGCCAGCAGCTTGGCGGCGTCTAGCTACGAGCAGTACTTC. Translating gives CASSLAASSYEQYF.

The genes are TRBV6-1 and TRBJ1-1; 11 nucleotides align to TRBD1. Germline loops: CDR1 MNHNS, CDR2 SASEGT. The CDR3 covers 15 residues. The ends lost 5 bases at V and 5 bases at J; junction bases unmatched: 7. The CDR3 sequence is CASSSPDRGRTEAFF. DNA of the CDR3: TGTGCCAGCAGTTCCCCGGACAGGGGGCGGACTGAAGCTTTCTTT.

The CDR3 nucleotides are TGTGCCAGCAGCTTAGCATCTGCTGGGGGACTACAAGGAAACACCATATATTTT. This translates into CASSLASAGGLQGNTIYF. The chain has TRBV7-9 and TRBJ1-3, with D maybe TRBD1 (5 bases). V shed 0 bases and J shed 4 bases, with 19 bases lying between them. This CDR3 region has 18 residues. The V gene's germline CDR1 is SEHNR and CDR2 FQNEAQ (reference sequence).

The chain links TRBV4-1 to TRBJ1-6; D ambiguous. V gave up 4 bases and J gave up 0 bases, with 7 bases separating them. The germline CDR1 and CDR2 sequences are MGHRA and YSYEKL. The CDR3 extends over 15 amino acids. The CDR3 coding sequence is TGCGCCAGCAGCCGTTTAAGCTCCTATAATTCACCCCTCCACTTT. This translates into CASSRLSSYNSPLHF.

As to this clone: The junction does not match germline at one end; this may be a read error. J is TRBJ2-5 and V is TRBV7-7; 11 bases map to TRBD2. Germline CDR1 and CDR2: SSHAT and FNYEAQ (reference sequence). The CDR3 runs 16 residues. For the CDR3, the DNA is TGTGCTAGCAGCTTAGGGCTAGCGGGAGGCCAGATGGTCCAGTACTTC. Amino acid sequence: CASSLGLAGGQMVQYF.

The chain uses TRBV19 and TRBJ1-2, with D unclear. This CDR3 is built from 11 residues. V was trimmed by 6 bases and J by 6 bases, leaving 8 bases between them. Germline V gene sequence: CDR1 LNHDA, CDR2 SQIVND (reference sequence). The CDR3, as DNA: TGTGCCAGTAGGTACCGTGATGGCTACACCTTC. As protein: CASRYRDGYTF. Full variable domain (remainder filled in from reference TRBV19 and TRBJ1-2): DGGITQSPKYLFRKEGQNVTLSCEQNLNHDAMYWYRQDPGQGLRLIYYSQIVNDFQKGDIAEGYSVSREKKESFPLTVTSAQKNPTAFYLCASRYRDGYTFGSGTRLTVV.

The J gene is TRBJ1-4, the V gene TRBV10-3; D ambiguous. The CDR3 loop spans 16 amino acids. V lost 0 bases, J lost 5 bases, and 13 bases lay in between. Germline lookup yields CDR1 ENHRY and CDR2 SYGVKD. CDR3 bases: TGTGCCATCAGTGAGTCGGGGTTAACCAGGAATGAAAAACTGTTTTTT. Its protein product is CAISESGLTRNEKLFF.

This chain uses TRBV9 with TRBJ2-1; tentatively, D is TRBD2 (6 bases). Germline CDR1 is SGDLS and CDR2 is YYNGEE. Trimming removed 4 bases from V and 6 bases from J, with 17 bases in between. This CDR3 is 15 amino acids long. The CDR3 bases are TGTGCCAGCAGCCCCGGGAGTCTCGCTGGCAATGAGCAGTTCTTC. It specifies CASSPGSLAGNEQFF.

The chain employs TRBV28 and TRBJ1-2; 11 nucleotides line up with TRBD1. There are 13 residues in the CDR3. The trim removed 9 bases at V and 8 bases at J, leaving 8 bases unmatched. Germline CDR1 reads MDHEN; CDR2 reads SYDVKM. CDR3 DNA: TGTGCCAGTTTGGACAGGGGGCGACAGGGCTACACCTTC. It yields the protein CASLDRGRQGYTF.

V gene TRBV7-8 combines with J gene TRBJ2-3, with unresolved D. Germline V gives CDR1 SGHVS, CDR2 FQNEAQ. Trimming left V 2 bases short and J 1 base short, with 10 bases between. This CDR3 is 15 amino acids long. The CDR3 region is CASSLNPGGTDTQYF. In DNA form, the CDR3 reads TGTGCCAGCAGCTTAAACCCAGGAGGCACAGATACGCAGTATTTT. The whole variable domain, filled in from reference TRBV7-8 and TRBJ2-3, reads GAGVSQSPRYKVAKRGQDVALRCDPISGHVSLFWYQQALGQGPEFLTYFQNEAQLDKSGLPSDRFFAERPEGSVSTLKIQRTQQEDSAVYLCASSLNPGGTDTQYFGPGTRLTVL.

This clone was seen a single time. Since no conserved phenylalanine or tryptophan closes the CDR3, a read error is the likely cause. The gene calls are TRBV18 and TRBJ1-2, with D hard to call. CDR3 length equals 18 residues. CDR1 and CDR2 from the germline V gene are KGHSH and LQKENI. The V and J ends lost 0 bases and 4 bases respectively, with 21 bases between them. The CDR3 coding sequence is TGTGCCAGCTCACCACCTTTTGGTTTCGATCGGGAGCGCTATGGCTACACCCTC. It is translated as CASSPPFGFDRERYGYTL.

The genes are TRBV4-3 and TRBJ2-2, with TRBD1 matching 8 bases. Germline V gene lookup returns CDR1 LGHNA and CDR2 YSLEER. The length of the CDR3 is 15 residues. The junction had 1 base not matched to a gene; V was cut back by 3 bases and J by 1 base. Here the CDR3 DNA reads TGCGCCAGCAGCCAGGGACAGGAGAACACCGGGGAGCTGTTTTTT. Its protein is CASSQGQENTGELFF.

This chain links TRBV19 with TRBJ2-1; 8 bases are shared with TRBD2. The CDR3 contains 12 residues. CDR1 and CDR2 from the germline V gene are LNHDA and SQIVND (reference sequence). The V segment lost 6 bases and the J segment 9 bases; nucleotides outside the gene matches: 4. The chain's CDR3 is CASSGGAVEQFF. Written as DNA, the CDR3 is TGTGCCAGTAGCGGGGGGGCCGTTGAGCAGTTCTTC.

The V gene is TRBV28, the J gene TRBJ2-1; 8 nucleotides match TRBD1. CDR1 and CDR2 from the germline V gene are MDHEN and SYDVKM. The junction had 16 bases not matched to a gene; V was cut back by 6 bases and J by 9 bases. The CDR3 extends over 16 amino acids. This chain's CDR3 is CASSPFRDRPRGEQFF. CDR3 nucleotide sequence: TGTGCCAGCAGCCCGTTCCGGGACAGGCCACGGGGTGAGCAGTTCTTC.

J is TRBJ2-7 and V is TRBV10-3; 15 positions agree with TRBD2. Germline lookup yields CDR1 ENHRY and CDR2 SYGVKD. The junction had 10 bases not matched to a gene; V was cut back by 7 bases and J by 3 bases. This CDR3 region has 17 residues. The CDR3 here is CAITTRGLAGGNYEQYF. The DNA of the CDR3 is TGTGCCATCACTACTAGGGGACTAGCGGGAGGTAACTACGAGCAGTACTTC.